This T cell receptor (beta chain) was sequenced for a study of regulatory T cells in long-lasting Graves disease. Regarding the study as a whole: Sample size, which was small, may have reduced accuracy. Examination was confined to peripheral blood, excluding thyroid tissue.

Both iRepertoire HTBI primers and Arm-PCR of CDR3 regions were used to build the TCR beta libraries. As processed by the authors: The samples included around 65 TRBV and 14 to 15 TRBJ segments. Each CDR3 protein is one row after TCRdb ran MiXCR on the multiplex PCR reads. The V and J calls, along with clone size, are taken from TCRdb and not from the paper's own processing. The table shows roughly 400,000 distinct CDR3 sequences, with roughly 21% occurring only once. Details on this clonotype: Its antigen is unidentified.

V was shortened by 7 bases and J by 2 bases, with 9 bases between the two germline ends. Germline V lookup: CDR1 MDHEN, CDR2 SYDVKM. The CDR3 is made up of 13 amino acids. Sample time point: persistent/refractory GD, antithyroid drugs over 5 years with positive TRAb. With RNA extracted from PBMCs as input, the TCR library was made. Graves' disease was diagnosed by American Thyroid Association guidelines. The chain couples TRBV28 to TRBJ2-1, with D unresolved. The sequence came from a female donor with Graves disease. The material was peripheral blood mononuclear cells (PBMCs), obtained when the disease was refractory, from a patient treated with antithyroid drugs. CDR3: CASTPATYNEQFF. For the CDR3, the DNA is TGTGCCAGCACTCCGGCAACCTACAATGAGCAGTTCTTC.